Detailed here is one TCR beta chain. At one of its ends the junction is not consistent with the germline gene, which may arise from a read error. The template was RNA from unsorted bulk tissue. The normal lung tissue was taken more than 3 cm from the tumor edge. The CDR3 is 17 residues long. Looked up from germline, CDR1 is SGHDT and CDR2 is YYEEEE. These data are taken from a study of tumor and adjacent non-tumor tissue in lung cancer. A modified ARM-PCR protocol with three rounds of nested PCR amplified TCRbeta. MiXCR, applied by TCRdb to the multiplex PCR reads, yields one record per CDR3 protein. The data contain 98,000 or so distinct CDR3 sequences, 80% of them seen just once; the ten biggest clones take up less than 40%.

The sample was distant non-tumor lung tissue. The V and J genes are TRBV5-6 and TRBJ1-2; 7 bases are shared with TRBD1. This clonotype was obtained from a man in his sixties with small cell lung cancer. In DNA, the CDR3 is TGTGACAGCAGCTCTAACGACGCGGACAGGACTGAAAGGGGCTACACCTTC. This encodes CDSSSNDADRTERGYTF.